A single sample is the source of the 28 T cell receptor beta chains below, sequenced in a study of CD8 T cells in ankylosing spondylitis. One entry per CDR3 protein results from TCRdb running MiXCR on the 5' RACE reads. Counted here are about 800,000 distinct CDR3 sequences, 12% occurring once; the ten biggest clones make up about 0.5%. Study-wide results and caveats: It appeared that ankylosing spondylitis blood was characterized by a TCR beta motif of seven or eight highly homologous variants.

These TCRs are of unknown antigen specificity. Input material: blood, either unsorted or a sorted T cell fraction (not recorded which). These receptor sequences come from a male donor with ankylosing spondylitis.

This clonotype was seen ten or more times. The gene calls are TRBV6-1 and TRBJ1-3; D is ambiguous. V dropped 6 bases and J dropped 1 base, with 10 bases sitting between them. The germline gives CDR1 MNHNS, CDR2 SASEGT. This CDR3 region has 14 residues. The CDR3 protein is CASSRHGSGNTIYF. The CDR3 DNA sequence: TGTGCCAGCAGCAGACACGGATCTGGAAACACCATATATTTT.

This clonotype was found a few times. The V call is TRBV20-1, the J call TRBJ2-3; D is undetermined. The CDR3 has 13 amino acids. Deletions cut 2 bases from V and 4 bases from J, with 10 bases between. The V gene's germline CDR1 is DFQATT and CDR2 SNEGSKA (reference sequence). The chain's CDR3 is CSARPPSPDTQYF. DNA of the CDR3: TGCAGTGCTAGACCGCCATCCCCAGATACGCAGTATTTT.

The rearrangement joins TRBV29-1 to TRBJ2-5, with D unclear. Per the germline V gene, CDR1 is SQVTM and CDR2 is ANQGSEA. The CDR3 is made up of 13 amino acids. V was pared by 7 bases and J by 7 bases, with 19 bases between. The CDR3 reads CSGGPSVGTTQYF. DNA for the CDR3: TGCAGCGGAGGTCCCAGCGTCGGAACGACCCAGTACTTC.

V is TRBV12-3 or TRBV12-4 and J is TRBJ1-4; no clear D. The CDR3 extends over 13 amino acids. Between the trimmed V and J ends, which lost 3 bases and 3 bases, there was a span of 5 bases. CDR3 nucleotide sequence: TGTGCCAGCAGTTTCTCATCTAATGAAAAACTGTTTTTT. This translates into CASSFSSNEKLFF.

The V gene is TRBV7-3, the J gene TRBJ2-3, with no clear D. CDR3 size: 15 residues. The V gene lost 1 base and the J gene lost 0 bases, with 8 bases spanning the gap. CDR1 and CDR2 (germline): SGHTA, FQGTGA. The CDR3 region has the DNA TGTGCCAGCAGCTTAAGCGTTACTAGCACAGATACGCAGTATTTT. It codes for CASSLSVTSTDTQYF.

The chain's CDR3 is CASTTWEVAQETQYF. In DNA, the CDR3 is TGTGCCAGCACCACTTGGGAAGTAGCCCAAGAGACCCAGTACTTC. The chain employs TRBV7-9 and TRBJ2-5; no clear D. The ends were cut back, 7 bases at V and 1 base at J, with 16 bases in the middle. CDR3 length: 15 amino acids. Germline V gives CDR1 SEHNR, CDR2 FQNEAQ (reference sequence).

This clonotype has more than one count but fewer than ten. The V gene is TRBV10-3, the J gene TRBJ2-1; no clear D. This CDR3 comprises 13 residues. Trimming left V 6 bases short and J 0 bases short, with 6 bases between. The germline gives CDR1 ENHRY, CDR2 SYGVKD. This CDR3 is CAISASSYNEQFF. As DNA, the CDR3 is TGTGCCATCAGCGCCAGCTCCTACAATGAGCAGTTCTTC.

This clonotype was seen a handful of times. The rearrangement links TRBV7-2 to TRBJ1-4, with 9 bases that match TRBD1. The CDR3 runs 14 residues. CDR1 and CDR2 (germline): SGHTA, FQGNSA. With 5 bases clipped from V and 7 bases from J, the junction kept 5 bases outside the gene matches. The DNA of the CDR3 is TGTGCCAGCAGCACAGGGGGCGCGGCTGAAAAACTGTTTTTT. Its translation: CASSTGGAAEKLFF.

This clonotype came up a few times. This chain connects TRBV11-2 to TRBJ1-2, with D possibly TRBD1 on 5 matching bases. V was shortened by 1 base and J by 4 bases, with 13 bases between the two germline ends. CDR3 size: 15 residues. CDR1 SGHAT and CDR2 FQNNGV come from the germline V gene. The CDR3 region has the DNA TGTGCCAGCAGCTTAGGAGGGGCGTCCATCTATGGCTACACCTTC. Amino acids: CASSLGGASIYGYTF.

This clonotype appeared many times. V and J are TRBV20-1 and TRBJ2-1; 7 nucleotides match TRBD2. The V and J ends lost 3 bases and 3 bases, in that order; junction bases with no gene match: 2. The CDR3 sequence is 13 residues long. Germline CDR1 DFQATT, CDR2 SNEGSKA (reference sequence). As DNA, the CDR3 is TGCAGTGCTAGGGGGAGGGTCTACAATGAGCAGTTCTTC. It encodes CSARGRVYNEQFF.

The chain employs TRBV20-1 and TRBJ2-5; 9 bases are a match to TRBD2. Germline values: CDR1 DFQATT, CDR2 SNEGSKA (reference sequence). Trimming cost V 5 bases and J 0 bases; bases outside gene matches: 4. The CDR3 sequence is 14 residues long. The CDR3 sequence: CSAPGLAYQETQYF. CDR3 coding DNA: TGCAGTGCTCCGGGACTAGCATACCAAGAGACCCAGTACTTC.

This clonotype was counted between two and nine times. The chain is built from TRBV4-1 and TRBJ2-7; 7 bases line up with TRBD1. This CDR3 is built from 14 residues. In germline, CDR1 is MGHRA, CDR2 YSYEKL. Trimming took 5 bases from V and 3 from J; bases not matched to a gene: 7. The CDR3 reads CASSAPGQRYEQYF. As DNA, the CDR3 is TGCGCCAGCAGCGCACCGGGACAGCGCTACGAGCAGTACTTC.

The genes are TRBV3-1 and TRBJ1-2; possibly TRBD1 for D (6 bases). The CDR3 extends over 12 amino acids. V lost 5 bases, J lost 7 bases, and 11 bases lay in between. Germline CDR1 and CDR2: LGHDT and YNNKEL (reference sequence). DNA of the CDR3: TGTGCCAGCAGCGAGGGGGGGACTGGCTACACCTTC. As protein: CASSEGGTGYTF.

This clonotype was observed a few times. The J gene is TRBJ2-2, the V gene TRBV25-1; weak D call: TRBD2 (5 bases). The CDR3 spans 15 residues. The germline V gene has CDR1 MGHDK and CDR2 SYGVNS. V was trimmed by 2 bases and J by 5 bases, leaving 12 bases between them. CDR3: CASSEGSPGTGELFF. The DNA for the CDR3 is TGTGCCAGCAGTGAAGGGAGTCCCGGAACCGGGGAGCTGTTTTTT.

V is TRBV9 and J is TRBJ2-7; tentative D call: TRBD1 (6 bases). Germline V CDR1 and CDR2: SGDLS, YYNGEE. The CDR3 spans 14 residues. Trimming removed 0 bases at V and 5 bases at J, with 12 bases between. The CDR3 DNA sequence: TGTGCCAGCAGCGTAGACCCAGGGGCGAACGAGCAGTACTTC. Translating it yields CASSVDPGANEQYF.

This clonotype was seen more than once but under ten times. This chain links TRBV5-1 with TRBJ1-1; the D gene is possibly TRBD1 (5 bases). This CDR3 has 13 residues. V lost 1 base to trimming and J lost 6 bases, with 10 bases between them. CDR1 is SGHRS and CDR2 is YFSETQ in the germline V gene. CDR3 residues: CASSLMGEPEAFF. The CDR3 DNA follows: TGCGCCAGCAGCTTGATGGGGGAACCTGAAGCTTTCTTT.

The chain is built from TRBV20-1 and TRBJ1-1, with D perhaps TRBD1 (5 bases). The CDR3 length is 14 residues. Germline V CDR1 and CDR2: DFQATT, SNEGSKA (reference sequence). Trimming left V 3 bases short and J 6 bases short, with 17 bases between. DNA of the CDR3: TGCAGTGCTAGTGGGGTAGGGGTCTTCTCTGAAGCTTTCTTT. Protein product: CSASGVGVFSEAFF.

V usage is TRBV20-1 and J usage is TRBJ2-5, with 8 bases aligning to TRBD2. Germline CDR1 is DFQATT and CDR2 is SNEGSKA (reference sequence). V shed 3 bases and J 4 bases; nucleotides not matched to a gene: 4. The CDR3 spans 13 residues. The CDR3 nucleotides are TGCAGTGCTAGTAGCGGGGCAGGAGAGACCCAGTACTTC. It translates to CSASSGAGETQYF.

The chain has TRBV20-1 and TRBJ2-1; 7 nucleotides agree with TRBD1. The ends lost 3 bases at V and 0 bases at J; junction bases unmatched: 8. In germline, CDR1 is DFQATT, CDR2 SNEGSKA (reference sequence). The CDR3 runs to 16 residues. The CDR3 loop is CSARTVGQISYNEQFF. DNA for the CDR3: TGCAGTGCTAGGACTGTGGGACAGATCTCCTACAATGAGCAGTTCTTC.

This clonotype was recorded a few times. The chain links TRBV28 to TRBJ2-7; D possibly corresponds to TRBD1 (5 bases). This CDR3 region has 12 residues. The germline gives CDR1 MDHEN, CDR2 SYDVKM. Trimming pared 7 bases from V and 4 bases from J, leaving 11 bases between. The CDR3: CASTISGYEQYF. The DNA of the CDR3 is TGTGCCAGCACCATCTCAGGGTACGAGCAGTACTTC.

This clonotype was seen only a few times. This chain uses TRBV9 with TRBJ1-4; possible D gene TRBD1, 6 bases. Germline-derived CDR1 and CDR2 are SGDLS and YYNGEE. V dropped 3 bases and J dropped 8 bases, with 14 bases sitting between them. CDR3 size: 14 residues. CDR3 sequence (DNA): TGTGCCAGCAGCGGAACAGGGTTTGGGGAAAAACTGTTTTTT. It translates to CASSGTGFGEKLFF.

In this sample, this clonotype turned up a few times. The CDR3 bases are TGCAGTGCTCGCAGGGCCGACTACTATGGCTACACCTTC. The encoded protein is CSARRADYYGYTF. V is TRBV20-1 and J is TRBJ1-2, with D possibly being TRBD1 (5 bases). The germline V gene encodes CDR1 DFQATT and CDR2 SNEGSKA (reference sequence). The CDR3 is 13 residues long. With 5 bases removed from V and 3 bases from J, the gap between germline ends came to 13 bases.

This clonotype has more than one count but fewer than ten. The rearrangement joins TRBV20-1 to TRBJ2-7; D uncertain. The CDR3 has 17 amino acids. The germline V gene encodes CDR1 DFQATT and CDR2 SNEGSKA (reference sequence). The V end was cut by 6 bases, the J end by 3 bases, with 27 bases between. CDR3 in DNA: TGCAGTGCCCTAGAACCTGGCGGAGCCCGGGTAATCTACGAGCAGTACTTC. This translates into CSALEPGGARVIYEQYF.

This clonotype was detected only a few times. This chain connects TRBV5-1 to TRBJ2-7; the D is unclear. The V end lost 2 bases, the J end lost 2 bases, and 11 bases lay between the germline ends. The CDR3 consists of 14 residues. CDR1 is SGHRS, CDR2 YFSETQ, per germline. CDR3 amino acids: CASSLVGSAYEQYF. The CDR3 DNA reads TGCGCCAGCAGCTTAGTGGGCAGCGCCTACGAGCAGTACTTC.

The sample holds a few counts of this clonotype. This chain joins TRBV29-1 and TRBJ2-7, with TRBD1 matching 9 bases. The ends lost 4 bases at V and 1 base at J; junction bases unmatched: 5. This CDR3 comprises 14 residues. CDR1 is SQVTM and CDR2 is ANQGSEA in the germline V gene. CDR3 residues: CSVAQGAWSYEQYF. CDR3 sequence (DNA): TGCAGCGTTGCACAGGGGGCATGGTCCTACGAGCAGTACTTC.

This chain connects TRBV6-5 to TRBJ2-5; no clear D gene. Looked up from germline, CDR1 is MNHEY and CDR2 is SVGAGI. The CDR3 has 12 residues. Trimming cost V 10 bases and J 3 bases, with 12 bases left between them. The CDR3 DNA reads TGTGCCACCTCCGACAAGGAAGAGACCCAGTACTTC. Amino acid sequence: CATSDKEETQYF.

This clonotype was counted at least ten times. V and J are TRBV5-1 and TRBJ1-2, with 8 bases aligning to TRBD1. The length of the CDR3 is 13 residues. Germline-derived CDR1 and CDR2 are SGHRS and YFSETQ. The trim removed 5 bases at V and 4 bases at J, leaving 4 bases unmatched. CDR3: CASRDGQGYGYTF. The CDR3 bases are TGCGCCAGCAGGGACGGACAGGGCTATGGCTACACCTTC.

The table lists this clonotype with a few counts. The gene calls are TRBV20-1 and TRBJ2-7; 11 nucleotides match TRBD1. After removal of 5 bases from V and 4 bases from J, the junction contained 10 bases not matched to a gene. In germline, CDR1 is DFQATT, CDR2 SNEGSKA (reference sequence). This CDR3 region has 15 residues. In DNA, the CDR3 is TGCAGTGCTCCCCGAGCCGGGACAGGGGGGTACGAGCAGTACTTC. Translation: CSAPRAGTGGYEQYF.